This TCR beta chain was obtained from a study of response to subunit inactivated influenza vaccine. Whole-study results and caveats: New T cells are recruited in small numbers by each seasonal influenza vaccination, according to the authors' suggestion.

Trimming took 4 bases from V and 6 from J; bases not matched to a gene: 10. The CDR3 consists of 15 residues. Germline V CDR1 and CDR2: LGHNA, YSLEER. Comment on this clonotype: Its matching antigen is unknown.

A single record per CDR3 protein comes from TCRdb applying MiXCR to the RT-PCR reads. The table has about 530,000 distinct CDR3 sequences, around 11% seen once; the top ten hold roughly 10%. The rearrangement joins TRBV4-3 to TRBJ2-3; the match to TRBD1 covers 7 bases. This clonotype was sampled from a man in his fifties who received an inactivated influenza vaccine. The sample was PBMCs from blood, taken on the day of vaccination. The CDR3 nucleotides read TGCGCCAGCAGCCCAAAGTGGGACAGCAGGGATACGCAGTATTTT. This encodes CASSPKWDSRDTQYF.